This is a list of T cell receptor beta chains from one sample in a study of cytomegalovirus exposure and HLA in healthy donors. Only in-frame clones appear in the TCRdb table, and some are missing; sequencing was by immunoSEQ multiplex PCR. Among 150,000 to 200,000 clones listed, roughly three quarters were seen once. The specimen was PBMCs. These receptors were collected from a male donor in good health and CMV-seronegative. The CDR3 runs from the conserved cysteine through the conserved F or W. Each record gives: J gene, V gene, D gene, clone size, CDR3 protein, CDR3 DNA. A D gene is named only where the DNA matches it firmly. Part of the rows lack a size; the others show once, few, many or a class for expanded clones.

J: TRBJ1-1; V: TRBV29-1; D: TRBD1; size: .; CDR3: CSVASRGMGGTEAFF; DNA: TGCAGCGTTGCGAGCAGGGGGATGGGGGGCACTGAAGCTTTCTTT
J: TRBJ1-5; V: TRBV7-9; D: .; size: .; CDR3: CASSSAATQPQHF; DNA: TGTGCCAGCAGTTCGGCAGCGACTCAGCCCCAGCATTTT
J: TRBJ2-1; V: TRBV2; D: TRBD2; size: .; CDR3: CARRLAGVHEQFF; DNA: TGTGCCCGGCGGCTAGCGGGAGTGCATGAGCAGTTCTTC
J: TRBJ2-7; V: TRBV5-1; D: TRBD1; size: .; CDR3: CASSEWTGGYEQYF; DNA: TGCGCCAGCAGCGAATGGACAGGGGGCTACGAGCAGTACTTC
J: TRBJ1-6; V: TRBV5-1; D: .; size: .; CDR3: CASSLGAGVRSPLHF; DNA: TGCGCCAGCAGCTTGGGGGCAGGGGTGCGGTCACCCCTCCACTTT
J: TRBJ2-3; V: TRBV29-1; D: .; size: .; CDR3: CSVGPSTTDTQYF; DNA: TGCAGCGTTGGCCCTAGCACCACAGATACGCAGTATTTT
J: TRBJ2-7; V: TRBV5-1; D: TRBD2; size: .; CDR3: CASSLTGLAGDGSYEQYF; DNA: TGCGCCAGCAGCCTTACGGGACTAGCGGGAGATGGGTCCTACGAGCAGTACTTC
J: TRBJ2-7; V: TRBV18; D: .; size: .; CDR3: CASSPPGRYSYEQYF; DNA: TGTGCCAGCTCACCACCCGGCAGGTACTCCTACGAGCAGTACTTC
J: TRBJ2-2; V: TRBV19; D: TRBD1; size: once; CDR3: CASSRQGAASGELFF; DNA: TGTGCCAGTAGCCGACAGGGAGCGGCGTCCGGGGAGCTGTTTTTT
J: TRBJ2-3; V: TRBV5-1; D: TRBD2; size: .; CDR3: CASNSLRGGISSTDTQYF; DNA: TGCGCCAGCAACTCATTGCGGGGGGGGATCTCTAGCACAGATACGCAGTATTTT
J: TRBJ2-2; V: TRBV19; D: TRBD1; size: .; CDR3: CASSITRTGRSSGELFF; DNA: TGTGCCAGTAGTATCACACGGACAGGGCGGTCGTCCGGGGAGCTGTTTTTT
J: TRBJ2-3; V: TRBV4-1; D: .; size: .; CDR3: CASTQERVADTQYF; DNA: TGCGCCAGCACCCAGGAGAGGGTGGCAGATACGCAGTATTTT